The sequence of this TCR beta chain was determined in a study of T cells expressing NK-cell markers. Study findings and constraints: NKG2C+ dominant clonotype frequencies in over 5 donors were roughly 1.0-7.5% of CD8+ T cells.

Generation of TCR beta cDNA was performed by 5'RACE template switching incorporating UMIs. From the 5' RACE reads, TCRdb lists one entry per CDR3 protein and no DNA. This sample's table has about 150,000 distinct CDR3 sequences. CDR3 length: 16 amino acids. Per germline, CDR1 SEHNR and CDR2 FQNEAQ (reference sequence). As for this clonotype: Its antigen is undetermined.

The rearrangement joins TRBV7-9 to TRBJ2-4; the TCRdb D gene call, TRBD2, has no DNA to confirm it. The sequenced sample was blood T cells: a sorted CD56 or NKG2C T cell subset, CD4+ or CD8+ T cells, or bulk PBMC T cells (not recorded which). The clonotype was recovered from a man aged 18 to 69 in good health. The CDR3 reads CASSLVMGLVGNIQYF.